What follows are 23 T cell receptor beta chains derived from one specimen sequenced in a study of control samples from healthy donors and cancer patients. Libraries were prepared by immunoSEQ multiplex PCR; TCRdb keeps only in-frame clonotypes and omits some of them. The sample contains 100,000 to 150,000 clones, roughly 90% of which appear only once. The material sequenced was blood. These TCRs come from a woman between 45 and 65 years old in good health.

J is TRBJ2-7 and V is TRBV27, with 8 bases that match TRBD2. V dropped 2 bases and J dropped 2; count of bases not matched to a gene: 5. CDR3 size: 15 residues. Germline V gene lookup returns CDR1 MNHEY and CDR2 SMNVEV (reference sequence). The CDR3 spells CASSLRTGGPYEQYF. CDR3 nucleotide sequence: TGTGCCAGCAGTTTACGAACGGGGGGGCCCTACGAGCAGTACTTC.

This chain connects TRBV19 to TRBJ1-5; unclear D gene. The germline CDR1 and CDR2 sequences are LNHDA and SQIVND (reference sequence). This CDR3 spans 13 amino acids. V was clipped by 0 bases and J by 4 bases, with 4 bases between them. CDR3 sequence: CASSIDANQPQHF. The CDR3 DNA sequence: TGTGCCAGTAGTATAGACGCAAATCAGCCCCAGCATTTT.

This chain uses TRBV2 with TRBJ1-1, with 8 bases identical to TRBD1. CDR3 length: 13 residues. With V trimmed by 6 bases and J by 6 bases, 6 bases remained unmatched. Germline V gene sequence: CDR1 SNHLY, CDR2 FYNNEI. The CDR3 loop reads CASSRQGMAEAFF. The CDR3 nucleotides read TGTGCCAGCAGCCGACAGGGGATGGCTGAAGCTTTCTTT.

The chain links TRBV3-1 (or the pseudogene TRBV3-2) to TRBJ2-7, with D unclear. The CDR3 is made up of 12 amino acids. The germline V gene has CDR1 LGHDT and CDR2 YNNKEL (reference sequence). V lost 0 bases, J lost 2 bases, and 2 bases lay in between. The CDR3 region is CASSQDTYEQYF. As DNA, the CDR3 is TGTGCCAGCAGCCAAGACACCTACGAGCAGTACTTC.

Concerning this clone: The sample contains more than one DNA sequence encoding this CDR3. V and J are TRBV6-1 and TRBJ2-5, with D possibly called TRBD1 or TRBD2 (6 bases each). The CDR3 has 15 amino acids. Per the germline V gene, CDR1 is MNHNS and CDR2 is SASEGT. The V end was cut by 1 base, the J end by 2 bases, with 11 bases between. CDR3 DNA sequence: TGTGCCAGCAGTGAAGTCGGAGGGGGACAAGAGACCCAGTACTTC. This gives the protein CASSEVGGGQETQYF.

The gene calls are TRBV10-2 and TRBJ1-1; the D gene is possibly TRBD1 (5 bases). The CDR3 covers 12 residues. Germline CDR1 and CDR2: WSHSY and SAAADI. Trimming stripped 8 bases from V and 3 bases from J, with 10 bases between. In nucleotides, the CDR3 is TGCGCCAGCCGTTTGGGGGACACTGAAGCTTTCTTT. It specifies CASRLGDTEAFF.

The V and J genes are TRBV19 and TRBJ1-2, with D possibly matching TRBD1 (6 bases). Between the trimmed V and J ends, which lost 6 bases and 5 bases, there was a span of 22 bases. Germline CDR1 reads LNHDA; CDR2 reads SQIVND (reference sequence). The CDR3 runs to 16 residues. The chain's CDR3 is CASRFNGLQGNYGYTF. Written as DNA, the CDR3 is TGTGCCAGTAGATTCAATGGGTTACAGGGCAATTATGGCTACACCTTC.

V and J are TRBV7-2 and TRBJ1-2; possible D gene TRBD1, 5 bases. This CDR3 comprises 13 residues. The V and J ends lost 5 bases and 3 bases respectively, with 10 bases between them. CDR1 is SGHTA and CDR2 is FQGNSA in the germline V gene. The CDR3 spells CASSRDSYYGYTF. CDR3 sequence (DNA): TGTGCCAGCAGCCGCGACAGTTACTATGGCTACACCTTC.

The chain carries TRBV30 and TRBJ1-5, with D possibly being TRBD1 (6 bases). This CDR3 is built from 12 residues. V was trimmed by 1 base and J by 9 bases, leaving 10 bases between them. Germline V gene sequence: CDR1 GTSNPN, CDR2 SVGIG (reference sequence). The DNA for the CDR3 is TGTGCCTGGAGTGAGGGGGAATCGCCCCAGCATTTT. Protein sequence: CAWSEGESPQHF.

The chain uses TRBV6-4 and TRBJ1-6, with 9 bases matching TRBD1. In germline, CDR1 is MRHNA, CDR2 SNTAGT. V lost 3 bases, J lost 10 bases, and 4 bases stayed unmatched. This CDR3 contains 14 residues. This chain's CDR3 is CASSEGQGGSPLHF. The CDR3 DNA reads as TGTGCCAGCAGTGAGGGACAGGGAGGCTCACCCCTCCACTTT.

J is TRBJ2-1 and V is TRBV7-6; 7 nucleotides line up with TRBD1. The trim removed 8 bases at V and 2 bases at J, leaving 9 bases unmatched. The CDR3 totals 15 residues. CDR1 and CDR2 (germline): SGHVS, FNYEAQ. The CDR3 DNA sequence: TGTGCCAGCTCAGCCCGGGACAGTCCCTACAATGAGCAGTTCTTC. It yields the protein CASSARDSPYNEQFF.

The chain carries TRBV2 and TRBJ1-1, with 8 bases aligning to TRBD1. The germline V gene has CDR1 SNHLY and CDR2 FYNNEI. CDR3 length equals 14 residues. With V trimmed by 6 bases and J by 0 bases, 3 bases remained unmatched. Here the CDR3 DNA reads TGTGCCAGCAGACCGGACAGGGTGAACACTGAAGCTTTCTTT. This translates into CASRPDRVNTEAFF.

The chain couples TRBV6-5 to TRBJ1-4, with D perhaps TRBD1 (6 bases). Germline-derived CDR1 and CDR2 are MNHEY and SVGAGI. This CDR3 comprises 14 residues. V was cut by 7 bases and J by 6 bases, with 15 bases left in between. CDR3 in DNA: TGTGCCAGCAAGCCAGGGGTCGGCGATGAAAAACTGTTTTTT. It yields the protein CASKPGVGDEKLFF.

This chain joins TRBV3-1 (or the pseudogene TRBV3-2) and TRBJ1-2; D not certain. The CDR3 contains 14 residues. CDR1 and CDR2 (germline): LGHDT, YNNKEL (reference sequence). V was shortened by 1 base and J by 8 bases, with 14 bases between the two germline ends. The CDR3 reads CASSQGATTGGYTF. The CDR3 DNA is TGTGCCAGCAGCCAAGGGGCAACAACTGGGGGCTACACCTTC.

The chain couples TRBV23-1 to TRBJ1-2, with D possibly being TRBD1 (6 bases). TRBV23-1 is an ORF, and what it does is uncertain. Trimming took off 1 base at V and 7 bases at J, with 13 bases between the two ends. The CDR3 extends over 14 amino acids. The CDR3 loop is CASSQYPDSRGYTF. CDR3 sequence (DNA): TGCGCCAGCAGTCAATACCCGGACAGCCGTGGCTACACCTTC.

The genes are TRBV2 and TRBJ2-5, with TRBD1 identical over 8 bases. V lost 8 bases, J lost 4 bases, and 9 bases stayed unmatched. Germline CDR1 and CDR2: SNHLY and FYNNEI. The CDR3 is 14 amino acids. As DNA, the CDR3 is TGTGCCAGCTACGGTCAGGGGGCGCGAGAGACCCAGTACTTC. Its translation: CASYGQGARETQYF.

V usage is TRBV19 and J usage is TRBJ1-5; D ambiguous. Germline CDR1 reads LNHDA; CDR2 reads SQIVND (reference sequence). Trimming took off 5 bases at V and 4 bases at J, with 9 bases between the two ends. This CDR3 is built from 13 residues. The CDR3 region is CASSFEWNQPQHF. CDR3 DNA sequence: TGTGCCAGTAGTTTTGAATGGAATCAGCCCCAGCATTTT. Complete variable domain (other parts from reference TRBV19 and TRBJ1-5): DGGITQSPKYLFRKEGQNVTLSCEQNLNHDAMYWYRQDPGQGLRLIYYSQIVNDFQKGDIAEGYSVSREKKESFPLTVTSAQKNPTAFYLCASSFEWNQPQHFGDGTRLSIL.

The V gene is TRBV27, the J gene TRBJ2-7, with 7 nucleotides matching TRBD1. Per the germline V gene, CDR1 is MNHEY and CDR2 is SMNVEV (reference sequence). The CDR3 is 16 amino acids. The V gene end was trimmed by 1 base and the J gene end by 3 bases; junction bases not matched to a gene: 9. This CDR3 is CASSLFLRYRGYEQYF. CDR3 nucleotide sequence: TGTGCCAGCAGTTTATTCCTCCGATACAGGGGCTACGAGCAGTACTTC.

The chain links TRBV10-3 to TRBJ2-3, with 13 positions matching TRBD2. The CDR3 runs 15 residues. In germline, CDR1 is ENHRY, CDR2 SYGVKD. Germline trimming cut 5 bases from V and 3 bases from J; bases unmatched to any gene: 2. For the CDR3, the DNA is TGTGCCATCAGTCGACTAGCGGGGGGAACAGATACGCAGTATTTT. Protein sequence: CAISRLAGGTDTQYF.

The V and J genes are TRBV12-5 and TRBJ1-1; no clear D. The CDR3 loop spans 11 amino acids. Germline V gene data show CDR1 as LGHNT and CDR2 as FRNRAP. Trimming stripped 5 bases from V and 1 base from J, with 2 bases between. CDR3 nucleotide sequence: TGTGCTAGTGGTCGGAACACTGAAGCTTTCTTT. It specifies CASGRNTEAFF.

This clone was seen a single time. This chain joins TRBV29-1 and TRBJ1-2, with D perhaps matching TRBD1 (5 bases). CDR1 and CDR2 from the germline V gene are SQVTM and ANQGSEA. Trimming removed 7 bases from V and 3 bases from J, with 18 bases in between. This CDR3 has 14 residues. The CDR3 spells CSALVLGADYGYTF. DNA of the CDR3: TGCAGCGCCCTAGTTCTTGGGGCGGACTATGGCTACACCTTC.

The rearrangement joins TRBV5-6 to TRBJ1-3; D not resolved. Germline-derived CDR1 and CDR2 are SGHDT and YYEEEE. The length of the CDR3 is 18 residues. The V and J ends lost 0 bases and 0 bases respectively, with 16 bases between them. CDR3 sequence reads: CASSLARTLTLSGNTIYF. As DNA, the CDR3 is TGTGCCAGCAGCTTGGCTCGGACCCTTACCCTCTCTGGAAACACCATATATTTT.

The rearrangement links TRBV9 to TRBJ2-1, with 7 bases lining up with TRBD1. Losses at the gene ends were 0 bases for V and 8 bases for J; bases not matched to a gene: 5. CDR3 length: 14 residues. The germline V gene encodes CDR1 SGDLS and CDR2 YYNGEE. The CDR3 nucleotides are TGTGCCAGCAGCGTAGAGGGGGCGCAGGATGAGCAGTTCTTC. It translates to CASSVEGAQDEQFF.